The next 22 T cell receptor beta chains were all read from a single sample in a study of neoadjuvant anti-PD-1 for oral cavity cancer. Time point reported: after neoadjuvant nivolumab, at surgical resection. Clones were sequenced by immunoSEQ multiplex PCR, and TCRdb holds only the in-frame ones, with some missing. The sample holds approximately 37,000 clones; around 38% are singletons and the top ten take 15% to 20%. The source was tumor tissue, collected after nivolumab (anti-PD-1) treatment. The receptor set was obtained from a person aged 35 to 85 with oral cavity squamous cell carcinoma.

This clone was detected only a few times. The chain employs TRBV27 and TRBJ1-5; 7 bases are a match to TRBD1. The CDR3 sequence is 17 residues long. The V segment lost 6 bases and the J segment 3 bases; nucleotides outside the gene matches: 14. CDR1 is MNHEY and CDR2 is SMNVEV in the germline V gene (reference sequence). CDR3 loop: CASRRGVGGSFNQPQHF. The CDR3 region has the DNA TGTGCCAGCAGAAGAGGAGTAGGGGGCTCGTTCAATCAGCCCCAGCATTTT.

The V gene is TRBV19, the J gene TRBJ2-5; possible D gene TRBD2, 6 bases. CDR3 length: 14 residues. V dropped 3 bases and J dropped 5 bases, with 13 bases sitting between them. CDR1 and CDR2 (germline): LNHDA, SQIVND (reference sequence). The CDR3 reads CASSIGGLRETQYF. As DNA, the CDR3 is TGTGCCAGTAGTATCGGAGGGTTGAGGGAGACCCAGTACTTC.

V usage is TRBV5-1 and J usage is TRBJ1-5; D uncertain. Germline V gives CDR1 SGHRS, CDR2 YFSETQ. Trimming took off 0 bases at V and 0 bases at J, with 1 base between the two ends. This CDR3 is 13 amino acids long. CDR3 amino acids: CASSLDSNQPQHF. In nucleotides, the CDR3 is TGCGCCAGCAGCTTGGATAGCAATCAGCCCCAGCATTTT.

The V and J genes are TRBV11-2 and TRBJ1-4, with D possibly being TRBD1 (5 bases). Trimming cost V 6 bases and J 8 bases, with 13 bases left between them. This CDR3 comprises 13 residues. Germline CDR1 and CDR2: SGHAT and FQNNGV. The CDR3 coding sequence is TGTGCCAGCAGGCAGCAGGGTGTAGAAAAACTGTTTTTT. Its translation is CASRQQGVEKLFF.

DNA of the CDR3: TGTGCCAGTAGTCTGCGGACAGGCACCCGCAATCAGCCCCAGCATTTT. It yields the protein CASSLRTGTRNQPQHF. The chain employs TRBV19 and TRBJ1-5; 7 bases line up with TRBD1. Germline V gene sequence: CDR1 LNHDA, CDR2 SQIVND (reference sequence). Trimming cost V 5 bases and J 2 bases; bases outside gene matches: 9. The CDR3 loop spans 16 amino acids.

This CDR3 is CASIEWGPGELFF. CDR3 in DNA: TGTGCCAGCATCGAATGGGGGCCCGGGGAGCTGTTTTTT. V gene TRBV6-1 combines with J gene TRBJ2-2, with D maybe TRBD1 (6 bases). The germline CDR1 and CDR2 sequences are MNHNS and SASEGT. The CDR3 covers 13 residues. Trimming stripped 7 bases from V and 6 bases from J, with 12 bases between.

The chain couples TRBV29-1 to TRBJ2-7, with TRBD1 as a possible D gene (7 bases). The V gene lost 6 bases and the J gene lost 1 base, with 13 bases spanning the gap. CDR3 length: 13 amino acids. Looked up from germline, CDR1 is SQVTM and CDR2 is ANQGSEA. The CDR3 bases are TGCAGCGTCACACAGGGGAGGTCCTACGAGCAGTACTTC. It codes for CSVTQGRSYEQYF.

This sequence joins TRBV27 and TRBJ1-2; TRBD1 might be the D (6 bases). Germline-derived CDR1 and CDR2 are MNHEY and SMNVEV (reference sequence). V lost 4 bases and J lost 4, with 16 bases in between. The CDR3 totals 15 residues. CDR3 sequence: CASSSSRGGFYGYTF. As DNA, the CDR3 is TGTGCCAGCAGTTCCTCCAGGGGCGGTTTCTATGGCTACACCTTC.

This clone was recorded a few times. The rearrangement links TRBV6-6 to TRBJ1-5; 8 bases agree with TRBD1. Losses at the gene ends were 1 base for V and 4 bases for J; bases not matched to a gene: 6. Germline V gene sequence: CDR1 MNHNY, CDR2 SVGAGI (reference sequence). This CDR3 region has 16 residues. The CDR3 loop reads CASSYFRTGLNQPQHF. The DNA of the CDR3 is TGTGCCAGCAGTTACTTCAGGACAGGGCTGAATCAGCCCCAGCATTTT.

The rearrangement joins TRBV27 to TRBJ2-1; 11 bases are a match to TRBD2. V shed 6 bases and J 6 bases; nucleotides not matched to a gene: 7. This CDR3 has 15 residues. Looked up from germline, CDR1 is MNHEY and CDR2 is SMNVEV (reference sequence). CDR3 sequence: CASSRGGLAVNEQFF. The CDR3 DNA reads as TGTGCCAGCAGCCGGGGGGGACTAGCGGTCAATGAGCAGTTCTTC.

The rearrangement joins TRBV29-1 to TRBJ1-5; D is ambiguous. Trimming cost V 1 base and J 0 bases, with 22 bases left between them. Germline-derived CDR1 and CDR2 are SQVTM and ANQGSEA. The CDR3 covers 19 residues. CDR3 region: CSVEGCVPNNRYSNQPQHF. In nucleotides, the CDR3 is TGCAGCGTTGAAGGTTGCGTCCCAAATAACCGCTATAGCAATCAGCCCCAGCATTTT.

This clone was found many times. The V and J genes are TRBV5-1 and TRBJ1-1; 8 bases fit TRBD1. The CDR3 totals 14 residues. Germline CDR1 SGHRS, CDR2 YFSETQ. V trimming: 2 bases; J trimming: 5 bases; junction bases outside the gene matches: 5. The CDR3 sequence: CASSFDRGYTEAFF. DNA for the CDR3: TGCGCCAGCAGCTTTGACAGGGGATATACTGAAGCTTTCTTT.

This clone was recorded once. The chain is built from TRBV2 and TRBJ1-6; maybe TRBD1 (5 bases). Germline V lookup: CDR1 SNHLY, CDR2 FYNNEI. The V and J ends lost 4 bases and 8 bases respectively, with 9 bases between them. This CDR3 has 13 amino acids. For the CDR3, the DNA is TGTGCCAGCAGTGTCCGGGACGATTCACCCCTCCACTTT. Translated: CASSVRDDSPLHF. The full variable domain, completed using reference TRBV2 and TRBJ1-6, is EPEVTQTPSHQVTQMGQEVILRCVPISNHLYFYWYRQILGQKVEFLVSFYNNEISEKSEIFDDQFSVERPDGSNFTLKIRSTKLEDSAMYFCASSVRDDSPLHFGNGTRLTVT.

This chain uses TRBV6-5 with TRBJ1-6; tentatively, D is TRBD1 (5 bases). V was clipped by 6 bases and J by 2 bases, with 11 bases between them. Germline assignment: CDR1 MNHEY and CDR2 SVGAGI. The CDR3 runs 15 residues. DNA for the CDR3: TGTGCCAGCAGGCTCAGGGTAACCTATAATTCACCCCTCCACTTT. It codes for CASRLRVTYNSPLHF.

CDR3 loop: CASSLAENTEAFF. As DNA, the CDR3 is TGTGCCAGCAGCTTGGCGGAGAACACTGAAGCTTTCTTT. The chain couples TRBV5-6 to TRBJ1-1; D gene ambiguous. The CDR3 runs 13 residues. V shed 0 bases and J shed 1 base, with 4 bases lying between them. Germline assignment: CDR1 SGHDT and CDR2 YYEEEE.

In this sample, this clone turned up a few times. The chain carries TRBV27 and TRBJ2-3; D unclear. Trimming took off 10 bases at V and 4 bases at J, with 9 bases between the two ends. Germline lookup yields CDR1 MNHEY and CDR2 SMNVEV (reference sequence). The CDR3 covers 11 residues. CDR3 residues: CAIRRADTQYF. CDR3 sequence (DNA): TGTGCCATTCGACGGGCAGATACGCAGTATTTT.

V gene TRBV30 combines with J gene TRBJ2-3; D is possibly TRBD1 (6 bases). Germline V gene lookup returns CDR1 GTSNPN and CDR2 SVGIG (reference sequence). V lost 4 bases and J lost 2, with 13 bases in between. This CDR3 has 14 residues. CDR3 residues: CAWNLGQPTDTQYF. The CDR3 region has the DNA TGTGCCTGGAACCTAGGACAGCCCACAGATACGCAGTATTTT.

This chain uses TRBV9 with TRBJ2-1; weak D call: TRBD1 (5 bases). The CDR3 runs to 14 residues. Germline CDR1 reads SGDLS; CDR2 reads YYNGEE. The germline V and J ends were trimmed by 3 bases and 3 bases, with 10 bases remaining between them. In DNA, the CDR3 is TGTGCCAGCAGCGAAGGGGTAGGCTACAATGAGCAGTTCTTC. Protein product: CASSEGVGYNEQFF.

The sample holds one count of this clone. The genes are TRBV5-1 and TRBJ2-1; D call uncertain. Between the trimmed V and J ends, which lost 4 bases and 3 bases, there was a span of 17 bases. There are 16 residues in the CDR3. Germline V gives CDR1 SGHRS, CDR2 YFSETQ. CDR3 sequence: CASSRPDGIYYNEQFF. The DNA of the CDR3 is TGCGCCAGCAGCCGGCCCGATGGTATTTACTACAATGAGCAGTTCTTC.

The CDR3 loop reads CASSLAPGRSTDTQYF. CDR3 nucleotide sequence: TGTGCCAGCAGCTTAGCGCCCGGCCGTAGCACAGATACGCAGTATTTT. The gene calls are TRBV7-2 and TRBJ2-3; D remains ambiguous. V was trimmed by 0 bases and J by 0 bases, leaving 10 bases between them. The CDR3 is 16 residues long. The V gene's germline CDR1 is SGHTA and CDR2 FQGNSA. Based on the CDR3 plus reference TRBV7-2 and TRBJ2-3, the full variable domain is GAGVSQSPSNKVTEKGKDVELRCDPISGHTALYWYRQSLGQGLEFLIYFQGNSAPDKSGLPSDRFSAERTGGSVSTLTIQRTQQEDSAVYLCASSLAPGRSTDTQYFGPGTRLTVL.

This clone was seen many times. The rearrangement joins TRBV18 to TRBJ1-2, with D unclear. Germline V gene lookup returns CDR1 KGHSH and CDR2 LQKENI. Trimming took 5 bases from V and 4 from J, leaving 11 bases between them. The CDR3 sequence is 13 residues long. CDR3 protein: CASSDVLGYGYTF. Written as DNA, the CDR3 is TGTGCCAGCTCAGATGTCCTCGGCTATGGCTACACCTTC.

The chain links TRBV6-1 to TRBJ1-1; the D is unclear. V lost 2 bases and J lost 4, with 8 bases in between. The CDR3 contains 13 residues. Germline V CDR1 and CDR2: MNHNS, SASEGT. The CDR3 sequence: CASSEWGFTEAFF. The CDR3 coding sequence is TGTGCCAGCAGTGAATGGGGTTTCACTGAAGCTTTCTTT.